This is a list of T cell receptor beta chains from one sample in a study of beta chain features in type 1 diabetes. Clones were read by immunoSEQ multiplex PCR, and TCRdb kept only the in-frame ones, dropping some. The sample has hundreds of thousands of clones; around 16% are singletons. Sequencing was carried out using naive CD4+ T cells from blood. The receptors here all came from a man younger than 35 with type 1 diabetes. The CDR3 runs from the conserved cysteine through the conserved F or W. D genes are given only for firm matches. Clone size is stated in some rows and not others, as once, few, many or a class when expanded.

J	V	D	size	CDR3	DNA
TRBJ2-3	TRBV4-3	-	-	CASSQDLPPTSTDTQYF	TGCGCCAGCAGCCAAGATCTCCCACCTACCTCCACAGATACGCAGTATTTT
TRBJ1-2	TRBV9	-	few	CASSVARSSYGYTF	TGTGCCAGCAGCGTAGCAAGATCCAGCTATGGCTACACCTTC
TRBJ1-2	TRBV7-9	TRBD1	few	CASSGAGTDTYGYTF	TGTGCCAGCAGTGGCGCCGGGACAGACACCTATGGCTACACCTTC
TRBJ2-7	TRBV11-2	TRBD2	few	CASSSGLAGGPVQYF	TGTGCCAGCAGCTCGGGACTAGCGGGGGGGCCCGTGCAGTACTTC
TRBJ2-3	TRBV9	-	-	CASSVAALLYTDTQYF	TGTGCCAGCAGCGTAGCGGCTCTACTATACACAGATACGCAGTATTTT
TRBJ2-7	TRBV6-6	TRBD2	few	CASSYSTSGLYEQYF	TGTGCCAGCAGTTACTCGACTAGCGGACTATACGAGCAGTACTTC
TRBJ2-5	TRBV7-6	-	few	CASSLSHHQETQYF	TGTGCCAGCAGCCTTAGCCACCATCAAGAGACCCAGTACTTC
TRBJ2-3	TRBV11-3	-	few	CASSRLFTDTQYF	TGTGCCAGCAGTCGACTCTTCACAGATACGCAGTATTTT
TRBJ1-1	TRBV6-5	-	few	CASSQIRRETEAFF	TGTGCCAGCAGCCAGATCCGTAGGGAGACTGAAGCTTTCTTT
TRBJ1-6	TRBV4-1	-	few	CASSQGPQGTSPLHF	TGCGCCAGCAGCCAAGGGCCCCAGGGTACTTCACCCCTCCACTTT
TRBJ2-1	TRBV28	-	few	CASSSTHREQFF	TGTGCCAGCAGTTCCACGCACCGGGAGCAGTTCTTC
TRBJ2-3	TRBV19	TRBD2	few	CASSSGGTTDTQYF	TGTGCCAGTAGTAGCGGGGGGACCACAGATACGCAGTATTTT
TRBJ1-1	TRBV23-1	-	-	CASSRGGRQTEAFF	TGCGCCAGCAGCCGTGGAGGGAGACAAACTGAAGCTTTCTTT
TRBJ2-1	TRBV15	-	many	CATSRDRGLSGEQFF	TGTGCCACCAGCAGAGATCGGGGGTTAAGCGGTGAGCAGTTCTTC
TRBJ1-5	TRBV6-5	-	-	CASSYSAGGNQPQHF	TGTGCCAGCAGTTACTCCGCAGGTGGCAATCAGCCCCAGCATTTT
TRBJ1-1	TRBV6-5	TRBD1	few	CASNENPGGTEAFF	TGTGCCAGCAATGAGAACCCAGGGGGCACTGAAGCTTTCTTT
TRBJ2-5	TRBV25-1	TRBD1	-	CASGQGGRETQYF	TGTGCCAGCGGACAGGGGGGGAGGGAGACCCAGTACTTC
TRBJ2-1	TRBV20-1	-	-	CSAGGEAEQFF	TGCAGTGCCGGGGGTGAAGCGGAGCAGTTCTTC
TRBJ1-6	TRBV30	-	few	CAWDNYNSPLHF	TGTGCCTGGGACAACTATAATTCACCCCTCCACTTT
TRBJ2-1	TRBV28	TRBD2	few	CASSLLVAGGFNEQFF	TGTGCCAGCAGTTTATTGGTCGCGGGGGGGTTCAATGAGCAGTTCTTC
TRBJ2-2	TRBV29-1	-	-	CSGQLGGELFF	TGCAGCGGACAGTTGGGAGGGGAGCTGTTTTTT
TRBJ2-3	TRBV5-4	TRBD1	-	CASKGQGSADTQYF	TGTGCCAGCAAGGGACAGGGGTCTGCAGATACGCAGTATTTT
TRBJ2-7	TRBV30	-	few	CAWSSGTRPLEQYF	TGTGCCTGGAGTTCCGGGACTCGGCCCCTGGAGCAGTACTTC
TRBJ2-2	TRBV5-4	-	-	CASSPNSNTGELFF	TGTGCCAGCAGCCCTAACTCGAACACCGGGGAGCTGTTTTTT
TRBJ1-5	TRBV4-1	-	few	CASSQDRRSALLSNQPQHF	TGCGCCAGCAGCCAAGATCGGAGGTCGGCCTTGCTTAGCAATCAGCCCCAGCATTTT
TRBJ2-7	TRBV18	-	-	CASSPPSSYEQYF	TGTGCCAGCTCACCCCCGAGCTCCTACGAGCAGTACTTC
TRBJ2-2	TRBV6-6	-	-	CASSPTATGELFF	TGTGCCAGCAGTCCGACAGCGACCGGGGAGCTGTTTTTT
TRBJ2-2	TRBV11-2	TRBD2	few	CASSSRLAGGGRTGELFF	TGTGCCAGCAGCTCCAGACTAGCGGGAGGTGGGAGGACCGGGGAGCTGTTTTTT
TRBJ1-1	TRBV7-9	TRBD1	-	CASSPARQGFTEAFF	TGTGCCAGCAGCCCCGCGCGACAGGGATTCACTGAAGCTTTCTTT
TRBJ2-5	TRBV10-1	-	-	CASSESSETQYF	TGCGCCAGCAGTGAGTCGAGTGAGACCCAGTACTTC
TRBJ2-5	TRBV5-1	-	-	CASSLASGIETQYF	TGCGCCAGCAGCTTGGCGTCGGGGATAGAGACCCAGTACTTC
TRBJ2-3	TRBV7-2	-	few	CASSPLNQDTQYF	TGTGCCAGCAGCCCCCTCAATCAGGATACGCAGTATTTT
TRBJ2-7	TRBV5-1	TRBD1	few	CASSVDRGPGEQYF	TGCGCCAGCAGCGTTGACAGGGGGCCGGGTGAGCAGTACTTC
TRBJ2-1	TRBV29-1	-	many	CSVGVEQFF	TGCAGCGTTGGAGTAGAGCAGTTCTTC
TRBJ2-7	TRBV7-9	TRBD1	many	CASSLGRDSDEQYF	TGTGCCAGCAGCTTGGGAAGGGACAGCGACGAGCAGTACTTC
TRBJ2-7	TRBV15	TRBD2	few	CATSTGLAGDEQYF	TGTGCCACCAGCACGGGACTAGCGGGCGACGAGCAGTACTTC
TRBJ1-2	TRBV9	TRBD1	few	CASSVDSGQGEFYYGYTF	TGTGCCAGCAGCGTAGATTCTGGACAGGGAGAGTTTTACTATGGCTACACCTTC
TRBJ1-3	TRBV9	-	-	CASSVDSSGNTIYF	TGTGCCAGCAGCGTGGACAGTTCTGGAAACACCATATATTTT
TRBJ2-7	TRBV5-1	TRBD1	few	CASSLGQGLYEQYF	TGCGCCAGCAGCCTAGGACAGGGTCTCTACGAGCAGTACTTC
TRBJ2-5	TRBV11-1	-	-	CASSHWTGSAETQYF	TGTGCCAGCAGTCACTGGACCGGGAGTGCAGAGACCCAGTACTTC
TRBJ2-2	TRBV9	-	few	CASTLSRGGSGELFF	TGTGCCAGCACCTTATCCAGGGGTGGATCCGGGGAGCTGTTTTTT
TRBJ2-3	TRBV7-9	TRBD2	-	CASSLETSGTDTQYF	TGTGCCAGCAGCTTAGAGACTAGCGGCACAGATACGCAGTATTTT
TRBJ2-5	TRBV5-1	-	few	CASSLQPGGVSETQYF	TGCGCCAGCAGCTTGCAACCAGGCGGGGTTTCAGAGACCCAGTACTTC
TRBJ1-1	TRBV6-1	TRBD1	-	CASTTTGTEAFF	TGTGCCAGCACCACGACAGGGACTGAAGCTTTCTTT
TRBJ2-5	TRBV4-2	TRBD1	few	CASSQDEEGAETQYF	TGTGCCAGCAGCCAAGATGAAGAGGGGGCCGAGACCCAGTACTTC
TRBJ2-7	TRBV6-5	TRBD2	-	CASSPLAGGGGEQYF	TGTGCCAGCAGCCCACTAGCGGGAGGAGGCGGCGAGCAGTACTTC
TRBJ1-5	TRBV29-1	TRBD1	-	CSVRDRGPNQPQHF	TGCAGCGTTCGAGACAGGGGTCCCAATCAGCCCCAGCATTTT
TRBJ2-1	TRBV19	-	-	CASSFLQGLPTYNEQFF	TGTGCCAGTAGTTTTTTACAGGGCCTCCCTACGTACAATGAGCAGTTCTTC
TRBJ1-4	TRBV7-2	TRBD1	-	CASSKGQGGEKLFF	TGTGCCAGCAGCAAGGGACAGGGGGGAGAAAAACTGTTTTTT
TRBJ1-2	TRBV28	-	-	CASSGQSYGYTF	TGTGCCAGCAGTGGGCAGAGCTATGGCTACACCTTC
TRBJ2-7	TRBV20-1	TRBD1	few	CSAPRGYEQYF	TGCAGTGCTCCCAGGGGGTACGAGCAGTACTTC
TRBJ2-7	TRBV6-1	TRBD1	few	CRAGTVSYEQYF	TGTCGGGCCGGGACAGTCTCCTACGAGCAGTACTTC
TRBJ1-1	TRBV28	-	-	CASSLWRQGPEAFF	TGTGCCAGCAGTTTATGGCGGCAGGGCCCTGAAGCTTTCTTT
TRBJ1-2	TRBV4-3	-	-	CASSHLQGTNYGYTF	TGCGCCAGCAGCCACCTCCAGGGGACTAACTATGGCTACACCTTC
TRBJ2-1	TRBV19	TRBD2	few	CASTSPTSGAYNEQFF	TGTGCCAGTACCTCCCCGACTAGCGGGGCCTACAATGAGCAGTTCTTC
TRBJ2-1	TRBV7-9	-	few	CASSLSFESPLSYNEQFF	TGTGCCAGCAGCTTATCATTTGAGAGCCCCTTGTCCTACAATGAGCAGTTCTTC